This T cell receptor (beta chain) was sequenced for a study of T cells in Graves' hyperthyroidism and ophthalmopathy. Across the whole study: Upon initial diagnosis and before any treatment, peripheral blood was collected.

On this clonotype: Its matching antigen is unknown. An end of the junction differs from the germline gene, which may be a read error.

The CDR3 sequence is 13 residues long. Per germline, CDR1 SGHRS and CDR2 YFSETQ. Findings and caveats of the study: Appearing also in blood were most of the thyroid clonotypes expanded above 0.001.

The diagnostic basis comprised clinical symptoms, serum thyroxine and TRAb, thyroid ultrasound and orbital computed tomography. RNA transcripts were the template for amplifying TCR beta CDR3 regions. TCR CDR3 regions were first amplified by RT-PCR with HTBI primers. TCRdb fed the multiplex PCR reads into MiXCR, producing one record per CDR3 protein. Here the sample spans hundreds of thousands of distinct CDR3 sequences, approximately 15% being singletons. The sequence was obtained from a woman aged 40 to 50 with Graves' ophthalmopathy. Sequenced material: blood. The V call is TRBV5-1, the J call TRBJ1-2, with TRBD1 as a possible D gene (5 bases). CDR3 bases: TGCGCCAGCAGCTCAGGGTCTAACTATGGCTACACCTTT. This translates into CASSSGSNYGYTF. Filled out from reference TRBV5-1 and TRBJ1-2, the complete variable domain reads KAGVTQTPRYLIKTRGQQVTLSCSPISGHRSVSWYQQTPGQGLQFLFEYFSETQRNKGNFPGRFSGRQFSNSRSEMNVSTLELGDSALYLCASSSGSNYGYTFGSGTRLTVV.